The clone carrying this T cell receptor beta chain was seen a handful of times. The CDR3 is 18 residues long. Per germline, CDR1 SGHTA and CDR2 FQGNSA. V lost 5 bases, J lost 0 bases, and 9 bases stayed unmatched. The sample originates from a study of shared clonotypes between healthy human individuals. Assay: immunoSEQ multiplex PCR; the TCRdb copy retains only in-frame clones and omits some. Of under 600,000 clones listed, about 75% are singletons. V and J are TRBV7-2 and TRBJ1-6; 8 nucleotides align to TRBD1. The sample was PBMCs. This clonotype originated in a woman aged 35 to 49 in good health. Some clones in this sample may be carry-over from other donors' samples. The CDR3 protein is CASSLRTGTSSYNSPLHF. CDR3 in DNA: TGTGCCAGCAGCCTTAGGACAGGGACGAGCTCCTATAATTCACCCCTCCACTTT.